The T cell receptor (beta chain) described here comes from a study of cytomegalovirus exposure and HLA in healthy donors. Study as a whole: Inside one of the first data releases sat around 86 million unique TCRs taken from HLA-typed donors. Study-level results: TCR beta V- and J-gene trimming, according to a later analysis, was linked to a missense DCLRE1C variant. Presence/absence analysis assumed near-uniform sequencing depth across donors.

As for this clone: Antigen specificity is unknown.

The PCR used 60 Vbeta and 13 Jbeta primers. Sequencing was performed with immunoSEQ multiplex PCR; in TCRdb, only in-frame clones are kept and a portion is missing. This sample lists 45,000 to 55,000 clones; its ten largest clones have 6% to 7%. Trimming took 7 bases from V and 7 from J; bases not matched to a gene: 7. This CDR3 spans 13 amino acids. Germline lookup yields CDR1 LNHDA and CDR2 SQIVND (reference sequence). The donors, nominally healthy at sampling, likely had unrecorded immune exposures. The TCR comes from a male donor in good health and CMV-seropositive. Input material: PBMCs. The V gene is TRBV19, the J gene TRBJ2-3, with TRBD1 matching over 8 bases. CDR3 coding DNA: TGTGCCAGTACCAGGGGGCTTAAATATACGCAGTATTTT. This translates into CASTRGLKYTQYF.